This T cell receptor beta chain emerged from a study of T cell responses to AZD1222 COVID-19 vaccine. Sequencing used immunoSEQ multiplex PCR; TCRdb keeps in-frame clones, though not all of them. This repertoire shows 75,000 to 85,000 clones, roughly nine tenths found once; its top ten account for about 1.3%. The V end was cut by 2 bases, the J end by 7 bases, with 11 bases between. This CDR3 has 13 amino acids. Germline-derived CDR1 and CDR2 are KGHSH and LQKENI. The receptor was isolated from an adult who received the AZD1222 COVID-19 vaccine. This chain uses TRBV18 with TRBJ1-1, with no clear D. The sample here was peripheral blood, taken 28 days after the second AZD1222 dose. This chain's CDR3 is CASSPELTGEAFF. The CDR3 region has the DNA TGTGCCAGCTCACCAGAATTGACTGGTGAAGCTTTCTTT. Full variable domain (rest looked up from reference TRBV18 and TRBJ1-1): NAGVMQNPRHLVRRRGQEARLRCSPMKGHSHVYWYRQLPEEGLKFMVYLQKENIIDESGMPKERFSAEFPKEGPSILRIQQVVRGDSAAYFCASSPELTGEAFFGQGTRLTVV.